The 6 T cell receptor beta chains below come from one sample, sequenced in a study of persistence of HIV-infected CD4 T cells. Cells were stimulated nonspecifically with anti-CD3/anti-CD28 magnetic beads. Sorting of responding CD4+ T cells relied on upregulated CD40 ligand together with CD69. The immunoSEQ assay was version 4, run in survey mode. Here immunoSEQ multiplex PCR was the method, and the copy in TCRdb shows in-frame clones only, minus some. The table lists 35,000 to 55,000 clones, 91% of them singletons. The antigens of these receptors remain unknown. Sample: CD4+ T cells sorted from PBMCs after roughly 19-hour stimulation, taken from a patient who received antiretroviral therapy. All receptors come from an adult man with HIV who was CMV-seropositive.

CDR3 nucleotide sequence: TGTGCCAGCAGCCACTCCGGGACAGGGATGAGTCAGCCCCAGCATTTT. It is translated as CASSHSGTGMSQPQHF. The genes are TRBV7-9 and TRBJ1-5; 9 positions match TRBD1. This CDR3 region has 16 residues. Germline assignment: CDR1 SEHNR and CDR2 FQNEAQ (reference sequence). Germline trimming cut 5 bases from V and 6 bases from J; bases unmatched to any gene: 11.

The rearrangement links TRBV28 to TRBJ1-2; maybe TRBD1 (5 bases). Germline CDR1 MDHEN, CDR2 SYDVKM. This CDR3 is built from 14 residues. Trimming took 5 bases from V and 4 from J, leaving 14 bases between them. The CDR3 protein is CASSPTLGPYGYTF. For the CDR3, the DNA is TGTGCCAGCAGTCCGACCCTGGGACCCTATGGCTACACCTTC.

This chain joins TRBV28 and TRBJ2-1, with TRBD1 matching over 7 bases. The CDR3 runs to 18 residues. The junction had 11 bases not matched to a gene; V was cut back by 2 bases and J by 1 base. CDR1 is MDHEN, CDR2 SYDVKM, per germline. The CDR3 protein is CASSLIVDRFYSYNEQFF. Written as DNA, the CDR3 is TGTGCCAGCAGTTTAATCGTGGACAGGTTTTATTCCTACAATGAGCAGTTCTTC. Looking up the rest from reference TRBV28 and TRBJ2-1 gives the full variable domain: DVKVTQSSRYLVKRTGEKVFLECVQDMDHENMFWYRQDPGLGLRLIYFSYDVKMKEKGDIPEGYSVSREKKERFSLILESASTNQTSMYLCASSLIVDRFYSYNEQFFGPGTRLTVL.

The V gene is TRBV7-2, the J gene TRBJ2-7; TRBD2 is a possible D gene (5 bases). The CDR3 length is 15 residues. V was cut by 4 bases and J by 0 bases, with 13 bases left in between. Germline-derived CDR1 and CDR2 are SGHTA and FQGNSA. CDR3 coding DNA: TGTGCCAGCAGCTCAGGCGGGCTCAGCTCCTACGAGCAGTACTTC. Translated, it gives CASSSGGLSSYEQYF.

V gene TRBV9 combines with J gene TRBJ2-7; D remains unclear. V lost 0 bases to trimming and J lost 4 bases, with 11 bases between them. The germline CDR1 and CDR2 sequences are SGDLS and YYNGEE. The CDR3 sequence is 14 residues long. Here the CDR3 reads CASSVGDPGYEQYF. In DNA, the CDR3 is TGTGCCAGCAGCGTAGGAGACCCCGGATACGAGCAGTACTTC.

A few counts support this clone. The genes are TRBV28 and TRBJ1-3; 7 positions agree with TRBD1. Per the germline V gene, CDR1 is MDHEN and CDR2 is SYDVKM. V lost 2 bases, J lost 1 base, and 5 bases stayed unmatched. The CDR3 length is 16 residues. CDR3 residues: CASSLTGVLSGNTIYF. In nucleotides, the CDR3 is TGTGCCAGCAGTTTAACAGGGGTCCTTTCTGGAAACACCATATATTTT.